This T cell receptor beta chain was captured by sequencing in a study of CD8 T cells in ankylosing spondylitis (dated by TCRdb to about 2017). Study-level background: The study set out to find disease-linked TCR variants by profiling T cell receptor beta repertoires in ankylosing spondylitis patients and healthy donors. The full study cohort comprised about 23 ankylosing spondylitis patients and some 100 healthy donors. Peripheral blood samples were taken, and synovial fluid was additionally collected from ankylosing spondylitis patients.

The sample was run on an Illumina HiSeq 2500. Quantitative 5'-RACE with molecular barcodes was used to prepare TCR beta libraries. In the authors' own workflow: A new computational method based on a probabilistic model of VDJ rearrangement was used to identify disease-linked TCR variants. Through fastp at Q25 and MiXCR, TCRdb rebuilt clones from the public reads, retaining in-frame beta chains. Merged by CDR3 protein, the rows form single entries marked with the most common genes and DNA. The V and J calls follow TCRdb's processing rather than the paper's. The sample includes roughly 130,000 distinct CDR3 sequences, with 7% to 9% observed a single time. The ten largest clones represent roughly 7.2% of the sample. From the cysteine through the phenylalanine, the CDR3 covers 16 amino acids. Kept here is only the CDR3 DNA, which spans 48 bases and is read in frame from base 1. CDR1 and CDR2 (MDHEN, SYDVKM) derive from the germline V gene. At the junction V is shortened by 6 bases and J by 0 bases; bases outside the gene matches: 8.

On the study overall, not on this receptor specifically: A TCR beta motif of several highly homologous amino acid variants appeared characteristic of blood from ankylosing spondylitis patients. Some motif variants had previously been reported in the synovial fluid and blood of reactive arthritis patients, which suggests shared mechanisms of disease initiation. The disease-linked clones were reported to be significantly enriched in matched synovial fluid samples from ankylosing spondylitis patients. A CD8+ phenotype was shown by the disease-linked clones, which were found at relatively low frequencies in peripheral blood.

For each ankylosing spondylitis patient, the synovial fluid sample was matched to a blood sample from that same patient. Many counts were recorded for this clonotype. What antigen it recognizes has not been identified. No base quality information exists; no much larger clone differs at one position. This receptor was taken from a male donor with ankylosing spondylitis. Recombination connected TRBV28 to TRBJ1-1; 9 nucleotides in the junction match TRBD1. Sample: synovial fluid, either unsorted or a sorted T cell fraction (not recorded which). The nucleotides are TGTGCCAGCAGACGGACAGGGGCCTACATGAACACTGAAGCTTTCTTT. Protein translation: CASRRTGAYMNTEAFF.